Below, 27 T cell receptor beta chains from the same sample are listed, as sequenced in a study of cytomegalovirus exposure and HLA in healthy donors. The PCR had 60 Vbeta and 13 Jbeta primers. Data came from immunoSEQ multiplex PCR; TCRdb stores just in-frame clones and leaves some out. This table holds around 100,000 clones, 60% to 80% found once. Sequencing used PBMCs. These receptors were taken from a woman younger than 30 in good health and CMV-seropositive.

The chain links TRBV4-3 to TRBJ2-6; TRBD2 might be the D (6 bases). The V end lost 0 bases, the J end lost 2 bases, and 8 bases lay between the germline ends. The CDR3 has 16 amino acids. CDR1 is LGHNA and CDR2 is YSLEER in the germline V gene. The CDR3 sequence is CASSQEGGAGANVLTF. The CDR3 DNA reads TGCGCCAGCAGCCAAGAGGGCGGGGCTGGGGCCAACGTCCTGACTTTC.

This chain uses TRBV4-1 with TRBJ2-7; D possibly corresponds to TRBD1 (5 bases). V lost 0 bases and J 6 bases, leaving 18 bases between the germline ends. The germline V gene encodes CDR1 MGHRA and CDR2 YSYEKL. The CDR3 is made up of 16 amino acids. CDR3 coding DNA: TGCGCCAGCAGCCAAGAAGGTAGGGGTACAGACGGCGAGCAGTACTTC. Its translation is CASSQEGRGTDGEQYF.

This clone was counted only a few times. The CDR3 loop is CASSQELVGAYEQYF. The CDR3, as DNA: TGCGCCAGCAGCCAAGAACTTGTGGGGGCGTACGAGCAGTACTTC. The chain recombines TRBV4-3 with TRBJ2-7, with D perhaps matching TRBD1 (6 bases). Deletions cut 0 bases from V and 4 bases from J, with 13 bases between. This CDR3 has 15 residues. Germline CDR1 reads LGHNA; CDR2 reads YSLEER.

This clone was seen once. This chain uses TRBV19 with TRBJ2-5; D not resolved. Per the germline V gene, CDR1 is LNHDA and CDR2 is SQIVND (reference sequence). The CDR3 consists of 13 residues. The germline V and J ends were trimmed by 3 bases and 3 bases, with 8 bases remaining between them. The CDR3 DNA is TGTGCCAGTAGTATCCAACCGGAAGAGACCCAGTACTTC. It is translated as CASSIQPEETQYF. The variable domain in full, with the rest retrieved from reference TRBV19 and TRBJ2-5, is DGGITQSPKYLFRKEGQNVTLSCEQNLNHDAMYWYRQDPGQGLRLIYYSQIVNDFQKGDIAEGYSVSREKKESFPLTVTSAQKNPTAFYLCASSIQPEETQYFGPGTRLLVL.

The chain has TRBV19 and TRBJ2-7, with D uncertain. The V end was cut by 6 bases, the J end by 6 bases, with 21 bases between. The germline V gene encodes CDR1 LNHDA and CDR2 SQIVND (reference sequence). CDR3 length: 15 amino acids. The CDR3 spells CASRGRFLDPTEQYF. DNA of the CDR3: TGTGCCAGTAGAGGAAGGTTTCTAGATCCCACCGAGCAGTACTTC. The full variable domain, rest sourced from reference TRBV19 and TRBJ2-7, is DGGITQSPKYLFRKEGQNVTLSCEQNLNHDAMYWYRQDPGQGLRLIYYSQIVNDFQKGDIAEGYSVSREKKESFPLTVTSAQKNPTAFYLCASRGRFLDPTEQYFGPGTRLTVT.

This clone was seen only a few times. This chain connects TRBV6-4 to TRBJ1-1; 9 bases are shared with TRBD1. CDR1 is MRHNA, CDR2 SNTAGT, per germline. The ends lost 9 bases at V and 4 bases at J; junction bases unmatched: 9. The CDR3 is made up of 14 amino acids. The CDR3, as DNA: TGTGCCAGTCGGGACAGGGTTTTGGGCACTGAAGCTTTCTTT. Its translation is CASRDRVLGTEAFF.

V and J are TRBV29-1 and TRBJ2-5; D is possibly TRBD1 (6 bases). The last part of the DNA fits TRBJ2-7 better; the J call may be wrong. Looked up from germline, CDR1 is SQVTM and CDR2 is ANQGSEA. This CDR3 spans 13 amino acids. The CDR3 DNA reads as TGCAGCGTTGAGGCGACAGGAGGCTACGAGCAGTACTTC. It encodes CSVEATGGYEQYF.

This clone showed up just a few times. This rearrangement joins TRBV4-3 to TRBJ2-2; D is ambiguous. This CDR3 contains 14 residues. V was clipped by 4 bases and J by 3 bases, with 9 bases between them. In germline, CDR1 is LGHNA, CDR2 YSLEER. The CDR3 bases are TGCGCCAGCAGCCCCCTATCGGACACCGGGGAGCTGTTTTTT. It encodes CASSPLSDTGELFF.

V and J are TRBV4-3 and TRBJ2-1, with 12 bases aligning to TRBD2. CDR1 and CDR2 from the germline V gene are LGHNA and YSLEER. CDR3 size: 19 residues. V lost 2 bases, J lost 6 bases, and 14 bases stayed unmatched. In DNA form, the CDR3 reads TGCGCCAGCAGCCAAACTAGCGGGAGGTTTAGCCTCCCTCTCAATGAGCAGTTCTTC. It encodes CASSQTSGRFSLPLNEQFF.

The V call is TRBV11-1, the J call TRBJ2-5, with a weak D call TRBD1 (6 bases). TRBJ2-7 explains the end of the DNA better; the J call may be wrong. This CDR3 spans 12 amino acids. Per the germline V gene, CDR1 is SGHAT and CDR2 is FQDESV (reference sequence). For the CDR3, the DNA is TGTGCCAGCAGCCGGGACATATACGAGCAGTACTTC. Translation gives CASSRDIYEQYF.

The chain combines TRBV29-1 with TRBJ2-7; 11 bases align to TRBD2. The CDR3 extends over 14 amino acids. The V and J ends lost 5 bases and 0 bases, in that order; junction bases with no gene match: 3. Looked up from germline, CDR1 is SQVTM and CDR2 is ANQGSEA. The DNA of the CDR3 is TGCAGCGTTTCGGGACTAGCGGCCTCCTACGAGCAGTACTTC. The encoded protein is CSVSGLAASYEQYF.

The V call is TRBV28, the J call TRBJ2-3, with TRBD2 matching over 8 bases. CDR3 length: 16 residues. Germline V gives CDR1 MDHEN, CDR2 SYDVKM. After removal of 2 bases from V and 2 bases from J, the junction contained 6 bases not matched to a gene. The CDR3 DNA follows: TGTGCCAGCAGTTTAGAATTAGCGGGGTACACAGATACGCAGTATTTT. It codes for CASSLELAGYTDTQYF.

V usage is TRBV9 and J usage is TRBJ2-1; D perhaps matches TRBD2 (6 bases). V lost 4 bases and J lost 4, with 12 bases in between. CDR1 and CDR2 (germline): SGDLS, YYNGEE. This CDR3 comprises 14 residues. CDR3 sequence: CASSNPGLYNEQFF. The CDR3, as DNA: TGTGCCAGCAGCAATCCGGGACTTTACAATGAGCAGTTCTTC.

This clone was counted at least ten times. The V call is TRBV5-1, the J call TRBJ2-1; maybe TRBD1 (6 bases). This CDR3 spans 12 amino acids. Trimming shortened V by 5 bases and J by 8 bases, and 11 bases separated the two germline ends. Germline CDR1 reads SGHRS; CDR2 reads YFSETQ. The CDR3 loop reads CASRLQGDEQFF. The CDR3 DNA sequence: TGCGCCAGCAGGTTACAGGGCGATGAGCAGTTCTTC.

This chain joins TRBV29-1 and TRBJ1-4; D unclear. Germline loops: CDR1 SQVTM, CDR2 ANQGSEA. The length of the CDR3 is 13 residues. Trimming cost V 0 bases and J 8 bases, with 10 bases left between them. This CDR3 is CSVEDGGGEKLFF. Here the CDR3 DNA reads TGCAGCGTTGAAGATGGCGGAGGAGAAAAACTGTTTTTT.

The rearrangement links TRBV10-1 to TRBJ2-3, with a weak D call TRBD2 (6 bases). The V end was cut by 9 bases, the J end by 5 bases, with 18 bases between. The CDR3 is 14 amino acids. The V gene's germline CDR1 is WNHNN and CDR2 SYGVQD (reference sequence). The CDR3 DNA follows: TGCGCCAGGCTACCACGGGAGTTAGTAGATACGCAGTATTTT. It codes for CARLPRELVDTQYF.

The CDR3: CAWSRTSAGYEQYF. CDR3 sequence (DNA): TGTGCCTGGAGTCGCACTAGCGCGGGCTACGAGCAGTACTTC. The chain has TRBV30 and TRBJ2-7; 7 bases fit TRBD2. The CDR3 runs 14 residues. Looked up from germline, CDR1 is GTSNPN and CDR2 is SVGIG (reference sequence). Trimming at V came to 2 bases and at J to 3 bases, leaving 7 bases not matched to a gene.

The chain joins TRBV4-3 to TRBJ2-7, with 8 bases lining up with TRBD2. CDR3 length equals 16 residues. Germline V lookup: CDR1 LGHNA, CDR2 YSLEER. The ends lost 0 bases at V and 0 bases at J; junction bases unmatched: 4. Written as DNA, the CDR3 is TGCGCCAGCAGCCAAGAAAGAGCGGGGGACTCCTACGAGCAGTACTTC. This codes for CASSQERAGDSYEQYF.

J is TRBJ2-1 and V is TRBV5-1, with 10 positions matching TRBD2. With V trimmed by 0 bases and J by 5 bases, 2 bases remained unmatched. Germline CDR1 is SGHRS and CDR2 is YFSETQ. The CDR3 contains 15 residues. The CDR3 sequence is CASSLGLAGDNEQFF. The CDR3 nucleotides read TGCGCCAGCAGCTTGGGTCTAGCGGGAGACAATGAGCAGTTCTTC. Using reference TRBV5-1 and TRBJ2-1 for the parts outside the CDR3, the full variable domain is KAGVTQTPRYLIKTRGQQVTLSCSPISGHRSVSWYQQTPGQGLQFLFEYFSETQRNKGNFPGRFSGRQFSNSRSEMNVSTLELGDSALYLCASSLGLAGDNEQFFGPGTRLTVL.

The V gene is TRBV5-5, the J gene TRBJ2-7, with D possibly being TRBD2 (6 bases). With 0 bases removed from V and 1 base from J, the gap between germline ends came to 14 bases. CDR1 and CDR2 (germline): SGHKS, YYEKEE (reference sequence). CDR3 length equals 16 residues. The CDR3: CASSLAGDLSSYEQYF. CDR3 DNA sequence: TGTGCCAGCAGCTTGGCGGGGGACTTATCGTCCTACGAGCAGTACTTC.

The CDR3 spells CASSPGQGAYGYTF. In DNA form, the CDR3 reads TGTGCCAGCAGCCCGGGACAGGGAGCCTATGGCTACACCTTC. The gene calls are TRBV5-4 and TRBJ1-2; 9 bases fit TRBD1. Germline trimming cut 4 bases from V and 4 bases from J; bases unmatched to any gene: 5. Germline lookup yields CDR1 SGHNT and CDR2 YYREEE (reference sequence). The length of the CDR3 is 14 residues.

The chain links TRBV10-3 to TRBJ2-1; TRBD2 agrees at 12 bases. From germline, CDR1 is ENHRY and CDR2 SYGVKD. There are 18 residues in the CDR3. V was clipped by 2 bases and J by 6 bases; unmatched bases: 11. CDR3 loop: CAISEPLAGGPHLNEQFF. In nucleotides, the CDR3 is TGTGCCATCAGTGAGCCCCTAGCGGGAGGGCCTCACCTCAATGAGCAGTTCTTC.

This clone was seen just once. The chain uses TRBV5-1 and TRBJ2-1; 10 positions match TRBD2. Unmatched junction bases numbered 4, after V lost 4 bases and J lost 0 bases. CDR3 size: 16 residues. Germline values: CDR1 SGHRS, CDR2 YFSETQ. CDR3 loop: CASSISGGSSYNEQFF. The CDR3 DNA sequence: TGCGCCAGCAGCATTAGCGGGGGGAGCTCCTACAATGAGCAGTTCTTC.

This chain joins TRBV18 and TRBJ1-5; TRBD1 matches 7 bases. Trimming at V came to 8 bases and at J to 0 bases, leaving 4 bases not matched to a gene. Germline values: CDR1 KGHSH, CDR2 LQKENI. The CDR3 is 14 amino acids. Here the CDR3 reads CASRQGASNQPQHF. The DNA for the CDR3 is TGTGCCAGCAGACAGGGTGCTAGCAATCAGCCCCAGCATTTT.

The J gene is TRBJ2-7, the V gene TRBV30; no clear D gene. Germline assignment: CDR1 GTSNPN and CDR2 SVGIG (reference sequence). The ends were cut back, 4 bases at V and 0 bases at J, with 7 bases in the middle. The CDR3 has 12 amino acids. Here the CDR3 DNA reads TGTGCCTGGACCCTGAGCTCCTACGAGCAGTACTTC. It specifies CAWTLSSYEQYF.

The chain has TRBV7-3 and TRBJ2-1; 8 nucleotides line up with TRBD2. J lost 7 bases, V lost 2 bases, and 7 bases had no gene match. CDR1 is SGHTA and CDR2 is FQGTGA in the germline V gene. CDR3 length: 15 amino acids. CDR3 region: CASSLLQGLGNEQFF. The CDR3 DNA is TGTGCCAGCAGCTTACTCCAGGGACTAGGAAATGAGCAGTTCTTC.

This sequence joins TRBV4-3 and TRBJ1-2, with D unclear. The CDR3 is 13 residues long. CDR1 LGHNA and CDR2 YSLEER come from the germline V gene. The ends were cut back, 1 base at V and 4 bases at J, with 7 bases in the middle. This CDR3 reads CASSQVGVYGYTF. DNA for the CDR3: TGCGCCAGCAGCCAAGTGGGAGTCTATGGCTACACCTTC.